The entry below gives a single T cell receptor beta chain sequence along with its context. The target antigen is unknown. This record belongs to a study of CXCR3-negative and CXCR3-positive naive CD8 T cells. Study observations and caveats: More hydrophobic TRB CDR3s occurred in CXCR3-positive than in CXCR3-negative naive cells.

The CDR3 sequence is 14 residues long. Per the germline V gene, CDR1 is SGHTA and CDR2 is FQGNSA. UMI-labeled 5' RACE yielded the TRB cDNA libraries. TCRdb reprocessed the 5' RACE reads and reports one entry per CDR3 protein, with no DNA. This table holds 150,000 or so distinct CDR3 sequences. Specimen: naive CXCR3+ CD8+ T cells from blood. The subset is: CD45RO-CCR7+CD27+CD95- naive CD8+ T cells expressing CXCR3 (TNR3+). The TCR comes from a human donor in good health. Some clones in this sample may be carry-over from other donors' samples. This chain links TRBV7-2 with TRBJ2-3. Here the CDR3 reads CASRRDMTTDTQYF.